The 29 T cell receptor beta chains below all came from one sample that was sequenced in a study of cytomegalovirus exposure and HLA in healthy donors. The PCR had 60 Vbeta and 13 Jbeta primers. TCRdb's copy holds only in-frame clones and misses some; the assay was immunoSEQ multiplex PCR. This sample has over 50,000 clones, with just under 85% found just once. The specimen sequenced was PBMCs. The receptors stem from a man aged 40-49 years in good health and CMV-seronegative.

The chain links TRBV19 to TRBJ1-2; TRBD1 might be the D (5 bases). V was clipped by 0 bases and J by 1 base, with 12 bases between them. CDR1 LNHDA and CDR2 SQIVND come from the germline V gene (reference sequence). The CDR3 sequence is 16 residues long. This CDR3 is CASSIDQPTVNYGYTF. The CDR3 DNA reads as TGTGCCAGTAGTATAGACCAACCGACAGTTAACTATGGCTACACCTTC. Looking up the rest from reference TRBV19 and TRBJ1-2 gives the full variable domain: DGGITQSPKYLFRKEGQNVTLSCEQNLNHDAMYWYRQDPGQGLRLIYYSQIVNDFQKGDIAEGYSVSREKKESFPLTVTSAQKNPTAFYLCASSIDQPTVNYGYTFGSGTRLTVV.

V usage is TRBV28 and J usage is TRBJ2-7; D gene unclear. Trimming took 4 bases from V and 0 from J, leaving 4 bases between them. The CDR3 covers 12 residues. Germline V gene sequence: CDR1 MDHEN, CDR2 SYDVKM. The DNA of the CDR3 is TGTGCCAGCAGTTCGGACTCCTACGAGCAGTACGTC. As protein: CASSSDSYEQYV.

This chain uses TRBV5-4 with TRBJ2-5; the D gene is possibly TRBD1 (7 bases). V was trimmed by 2 bases and J by 5 bases, leaving 22 bases between them. This CDR3 is built from 17 residues. In germline, CDR1 is SGHNT, CDR2 YYREEE (reference sequence). Written as DNA, the CDR3 is TGTGCCAGCAGCTTTAACCGGGGGACAGTAGGCAGGGAGACCCAGTACTTC. It yields the protein CASSFNRGTVGRETQYF.

The V gene is TRBV5-1, the J gene TRBJ2-7, with 12 positions matching TRBD2. J gave up 1 base and V 4 bases, and 9 bases lay outside the gene matches. CDR1 is SGHRS, CDR2 YFSETQ, per germline. CDR3 length equals 17 residues. For the CDR3, the DNA is TGCGCCAGCAGCACCGGGACTAGCGGGTTTCTTTCCTACGAGCAGTACTTC. Translating it yields CASSTGTSGFLSYEQYF.

This CDR3 reads CASSRRDRGPNTQPQHF. The CDR3, as DNA: TGTGCCAGCTCACGCCGGGACAGGGGGCCTAATACGCAGCCCCAGCATTTT. The chain joins TRBV18 to TRBJ1-5, with 12 bases aligning to TRBD1. CDR1 is KGHSH, CDR2 LQKENI, per germline. This CDR3 comprises 17 residues. The J segment lost 7 bases and the V segment lost 4 bases, leaving 11 bases of the junction unmatched.

The genes are TRBV5-5 and TRBJ2-5; 7 bases align to TRBD2. The germline V gene has CDR1 SGHKS and CDR2 YYEKEE (reference sequence). With 2 bases clipped from V and 4 bases from J, the junction kept 2 bases outside the gene matches. The length of the CDR3 is 13 residues. The CDR3 loop is CASSFTGGETQYF. CDR3 bases: TGTGCCAGCAGCTTTACGGGGGGAGAGACCCAGTACTTC.

The gene calls are TRBV29-1 and TRBJ2-3; D uncertain. Deletions cut 5 bases from V and 3 bases from J, with 12 bases between. Per germline, CDR1 SQVTM and CDR2 ANQGSEA. The length of the CDR3 is 13 residues. Written as DNA, the CDR3 is TGCAGCGTTCGCGGCAGCTTAACAGATACGCAGTATTTT. Translating gives CSVRGSLTDTQYF.

J is TRBJ1-6 and V is TRBV27; 7 bases are shared with TRBD1. Trimming cost V 4 bases and J 5 bases; bases outside gene matches: 14. Germline loops: CDR1 MNHEY, CDR2 SMNVEV (reference sequence). The CDR3 contains 18 residues. CDR3 region: CASSSLTGPSPNNSPLHF. DNA of the CDR3: TGTGCCAGCAGTTCCTTGACAGGGCCTTCTCCAAATAATTCACCCCTCCACTTT.

This clone occurred a few times. CDR3 in amino acids: CASSLRRGEQYF. The CDR3 nucleotides read TGTGCCAGCAGCTTGCGGCGGGGCGAGCAGTACTTC. The chain uses TRBV5-6 and TRBJ2-7, with D possibly matching TRBD2 (6 bases). Trimming took off 1 base at V and 6 bases at J, with 8 bases between the two ends. Germline values: CDR1 SGHDT, CDR2 YYEEEE. This CDR3 comprises 12 residues.

V usage is TRBV9 and J usage is TRBJ2-3, with 13 bases lining up with TRBD2. The CDR3 spans 18 residues. The V gene end was trimmed by 0 bases and the J gene end by 0 bases; junction bases not matched to a gene: 4. CDR1 SGDLS and CDR2 YYNGEE come from the germline V gene. The CDR3 sequence is CASSVVTSGGASTDTQYF. CDR3 bases: TGTGCCAGCAGCGTAGTTACTAGCGGGGGGGCTAGCACAGATACGCAGTATTTT.

The table lists this clone with a count of one. The gene calls are TRBV30 and TRBJ1-2; D is unclear. This CDR3 comprises 11 residues. The germline CDR1 and CDR2 sequences are GTSNPN and SVGIG (reference sequence). V lost 5 bases to trimming and J lost 4 bases, with 8 bases between them. Here the CDR3 DNA reads TGTGCCTGGGCGGTGGGCTATGGCTACACCTTC. It is translated as CAWAVGYGYTF.

CDR3 region: CASRAQGDQETQYF. CDR3 sequence (DNA): TGCGCCAGCAGAGCCCAGGGGGACCAAGAGACCCAGTACTTC. The V call is TRBV10-1, the J call TRBJ2-5; 7 bases match TRBD1. Germline CDR1 reads WNHNN; CDR2 reads SYGVQD (reference sequence). With 6 bases clipped from V and 0 bases from J, the junction kept 4 bases outside the gene matches. This CDR3 is 14 amino acids long.

V and J are TRBV7-8 and TRBJ1-5; D perhaps matches TRBD1 (6 bases). The germline V and J ends were trimmed by 5 bases and 1 base, with 21 bases remaining between them. The length of the CDR3 is 18 residues. Germline values: CDR1 SGHVS, CDR2 FQNEAQ. This chain's CDR3 is CASSVTWGAGVSNQPQHF. The CDR3 DNA reads TGTGCCAGCAGCGTAACTTGGGGGGCGGGGGTCAGCAATCAGCCCCAGCATTTT.

This sequence joins TRBV5-4 and TRBJ2-1, with 9 bases fitting TRBD2. Germline CDR1 and CDR2: SGHNT and YYREEE (reference sequence). The V segment lost 3 bases and the J segment 9 bases; nucleotides outside the gene matches: 16. The CDR3 spans 17 residues. The CDR3: CASSYTPGLAGSGEQFF. DNA of the CDR3: TGTGCCAGCAGCTATACCCCGGGACTAGCTGGGAGCGGTGAGCAGTTCTTC.

The gene calls are TRBV7-9 and TRBJ2-3; TRBD2 matches 13 bases. The CDR3 extends over 15 amino acids. CDR1 and CDR2 from the germline V gene are SEHNR and FQNEAQ (reference sequence). V lost 4 bases to trimming and J lost 4 bases; unmatched junction nucleotides: 2. This chain's CDR3 is CASSWTSGGADTQYF. In DNA form, the CDR3 reads TGTGCCAGCAGCTGGACTAGCGGGGGTGCAGATACGCAGTATTTT.

J is TRBJ1-2 and V is TRBV19; 12 nucleotides match TRBD1. Germline CDR1 reads LNHDA; CDR2 reads SQIVND (reference sequence). There are 17 residues in the CDR3. Trimming cost V 5 bases and J 7 bases; bases outside gene matches: 14. The CDR3: CASSLVNWDRGLRGYTF. CDR3 DNA: TGTGCCAGTAGTTTAGTGAATTGGGACAGGGGGCTGCGTGGCTACACCTTC.

The J gene is TRBJ2-7, the V gene TRBV6-5, with TRBD1 as a possible D gene (6 bases). Germline V gives CDR1 MNHEY, CDR2 SVGAGI. The CDR3 spans 15 residues. The V gene lost 2 bases and the J gene lost 7 bases, with 18 bases spanning the gap. The DNA for the CDR3 is TGTGCCAGCAGTTACGGTAGTCTGGGGGCGCAAGAGCAGTACTTC. Its protein product is CASSYGSLGAQEQYF.

This sequence joins TRBV5-1 and TRBJ2-3, with TRBD2 as a possible D gene (6 bases). The CDR3 extends over 16 amino acids. Germline V lookup: CDR1 SGHRS, CDR2 YFSETQ. The V end was cut by 2 bases, the J end by 2 bases, with 15 bases between. The CDR3 loop reads CASSLDAGTTTDTQYF. As DNA, the CDR3 is TGCGCCAGCAGCTTAGATGCGGGGACCACCACAGATACGCAGTATTTT.

The rearrangement joins TRBV5-1 to TRBJ2-1, with TRBD2 matching over 10 bases. This CDR3 has 15 residues. The germline gives CDR1 SGHRS, CDR2 YFSETQ. The ends lost 4 bases at V and 3 bases at J; junction bases unmatched: 4. The CDR3 here is CASSRTSGDYNEQFF. For the CDR3, the DNA is TGCGCCAGCAGCAGGACTAGCGGAGACTACAATGAGCAGTTCTTC.

The CDR3 region has the DNA TGTGCCAGTAGTATCTACAGGGAAACTCAGCCCCAGCATTTT. It specifies CASSIYRETQPQHF. The chain employs TRBV19 and TRBJ1-5, with D perhaps matching TRBD1 (6 bases). Trimming took off 3 bases at V and 6 bases at J, with 12 bases between the two ends. CDR1 and CDR2 (germline): LNHDA, SQIVND (reference sequence). The CDR3 spans 14 residues.

This chain uses TRBV5-6 with TRBJ2-7, with TRBD1 matching 7 bases. The CDR3 consists of 15 residues. J lost 2 bases, V lost 3 bases, and 8 bases had no gene match. In germline, CDR1 is SGHDT, CDR2 YYEEEE. The CDR3: CASSSFDREAYEQYV. CDR3 DNA: TGTGCCAGCAGCTCGTTTGACAGGGAAGCCTACGAGCAGTACGTC.

A few counts support this clone. The V gene is TRBV6-5, the J gene TRBJ1-4; TRBD1 might be the D (5 bases). Germline V gene sequence: CDR1 MNHEY, CDR2 SVGAGI. The germline V and J ends were trimmed by 6 bases and 7 bases, with 15 bases remaining between them. This CDR3 comprises 14 residues. In DNA, the CDR3 is TGTGCCAGCAGCCCTTCCTACAGGATTGAAAAACTGTTTTTT. This sequence encodes CASSPSYRIEKLFF.

This clone appeared a few times. The rearrangement joins TRBV9 to TRBJ2-3, with 9 bases aligning to TRBD1. The CDR3 extends over 15 amino acids. Germline CDR1 is SGDLS and CDR2 is YYNGEE. The junction had 8 bases not matched to a gene; V was cut back by 4 bases and J by 5 bases. In DNA form, the CDR3 reads TGTGCCAGCAGCTTTAGGACAGGGGAGGGAGATACGCAGTATTTT. This sequence encodes CASSFRTGEGDTQYF. Combining the CDR3 with reference TRBV9 and TRBJ2-3 gives the whole variable domain DSGVTQTPKHLITATGQRVTLRCSPRSGDLSVYWYQQSLDQGLQFLIQYYNGEERAKGNILERFSAQQFPDLHSELNLSSLELGDSALYFCASSFRTGEGDTQYFGPGTRLTVL.

The J gene is TRBJ1-2, the V gene TRBV6-1, with 8 bases identical to TRBD1. This CDR3 is 16 amino acids long. The V and J ends lost 3 bases and 7 bases, in that order; junction bases with no gene match: 13. The germline gives CDR1 MNHNS, CDR2 SASEGT. The CDR3 sequence is CASSDARLDRGPGYTF. The DNA of the CDR3 is TGTGCCAGCAGTGACGCTCGTCTTGACAGGGGCCCTGGCTACACCTTC.

This clone was found once. CDR3 sequence: CASSSQGGTEAFF. The CDR3 coding sequence is TGTGCCAGCAGTTCACAGGGTGGCACTGAAGCTTTCTTT. The rearrangement joins TRBV27 to TRBJ1-1, with D possibly TRBD1 on 6 matching bases. The V end was cut by 4 bases, the J end by 4 bases, with 10 bases between. The CDR3 is 13 residues long. Germline loops: CDR1 MNHEY, CDR2 SMNVEV (reference sequence).

The chain is built from TRBV4-1 and TRBJ2-7, with D tentatively TRBD1 (5 bases). Per the germline V gene, CDR1 is MGHRA and CDR2 is YSYEKL. Between the trimmed V and J ends, which lost 1 base and 4 bases, there was a span of 11 bases. CDR3 length equals 14 residues. CDR3 nucleotides: TGCGCCAGCAGCCAAGTGGGCAGGGCATACGAGCAGTACTTC. It is translated as CASSQVGRAYEQYF.

V and J are TRBV2 and TRBJ2-1, with D possibly TRBD1 on 5 matching bases. This CDR3 contains 16 residues. Trimming pared 8 bases from V and 6 bases from J, leaving 23 bases between. Germline V CDR1 and CDR2: SNHLY, FYNNEI. This CDR3 reads CASLREQVSPPNEQFF. CDR3 in DNA: TGTGCCAGCCTCAGGGAACAGGTCTCCCCCCCCAATGAGCAGTTCTTC.

This clone was seen a few times. The rearrangement joins TRBV6-5 to TRBJ1-6; possibly TRBD1 for D (5 bases). Germline-derived CDR1 and CDR2 are MNHEY and SVGAGI. The CDR3 loop spans 14 amino acids. V lost 2 bases and J lost 8, with 10 bases in between. The CDR3 region has the DNA TGTGCCAGCAGTTACGCGGGGGGGGATTCACCCCTCCACTTT. It encodes CASSYAGGDSPLHF.

This clone was picked up one time. V gene TRBV4-3 combines with J gene TRBJ2-2, with 8 bases matching TRBD2. Trimming took 0 bases from V and 0 from J; bases not matched to a gene: 6. The germline V gene has CDR1 LGHNA and CDR2 YSLEER. This CDR3 spans 18 amino acids. CDR3 DNA sequence: TGCGCCAGCAGCCAAGATTCGGGAGGGTCCGCGAACACCGGGGAGCTGTTTTTT. Translating it yields CASSQDSGGSANTGELFF.